Following are 7 T cell receptor beta chains from one sample sequenced in a study of T-cell reconstitution after alpha-beta-depleted transplantation in children. The TCRbeta library incorporated unique molecular identifiers. TCRdb re-called the PCR reads with MiXCR, one entry per CDR3 protein. The data show about 300,000 distinct CDR3 sequences, with around 9.1% seen just once and around 7.5% held by the top ten. The material was PBMCs, obtained before TCRalphabeta/CD19-depleted stem cell transplant. These receptors were taken from a boy in the first two years of life with acute myeloid leukemia, due to receive a stem cell transplant.

This clonotype has at least ten counts. The gene calls are TRBV12-3 or TRBV12-4 and TRBJ2-5, with 7 nucleotides matching TRBD2. Trimming took 5 bases from V and 1 from J; bases not matched to a gene: 4. The CDR3 is 14 residues long. The CDR3 here is CASSAGLGQETQYF. In DNA, the CDR3 is TGTGCCAGCAGTGCTGGACTAGGCCAAGAGACCCAGTACTTC.

This clonotype was recorded many times. The chain links TRBV7-2 to TRBJ2-3; D might be TRBD2 (6 bases). Between the trimmed V and J ends, which lost 1 base and 10 bases, there was a span of 9 bases. This CDR3 region has 12 residues. Germline CDR1 SGHTA, CDR2 FQGNSA. The CDR3 loop is CASSLGREAQYF. CDR3 sequence (DNA): TGTGCCAGCAGCTTAGGCAGGGAGGCGCAGTATTTT.

This clonotype was observed at least ten times. The chain recombines TRBV10-3 with TRBJ1-5; D call uncertain. V was shortened by 3 bases and J by 0 bases, with 12 bases between the two germline ends. The germline V gene encodes CDR1 ENHRY and CDR2 SYGVKD. This CDR3 region has 16 residues. The CDR3 DNA reads as TGTGCCATCAGTGAAGAGGAGGGCTATAGCAATCAGCCCCAGCATTTT. This codes for CAISEEEGYSNQPQHF.

The chain employs TRBV4-2 and TRBJ2-5, with 9 positions matching TRBD2. The J segment lost 3 bases and the V segment lost 2 bases, leaving 1 base of the junction unmatched. The V gene's germline CDR1 is LGHNA and CDR2 YNFKEQ. This CDR3 has 14 amino acids. CDR3 nucleotides: TGTGCCAGCAGCCAACGGACTAGCGAAGAGACCCAGTACTTC. This sequence encodes CASSQRTSEETQYF.

The chain links TRBV5-1 to TRBJ1-1, with 8 nucleotides matching TRBD1. The CDR3 runs to 16 residues. The J segment lost 3 bases and the V segment lost 5 bases, leaving 12 bases of the junction unmatched. Germline CDR1 reads SGHRS; CDR2 reads YFSETQ. CDR3 nucleotide sequence: TGCGCCAGCAGTCTCGACAGGGGATTGGAGGACACTGAAGCTTTCTTT. This codes for CASSLDRGLEDTEAFF.

This clonotype was recorded at least ten times. The genes are TRBV4-3 and TRBJ2-2; D uncertain. Trimming removed 4 bases at V and 3 bases at J, with 15 bases between. The V gene's germline CDR1 is LGHNA and CDR2 YSLEER. The CDR3 spans 16 residues. The CDR3 reads CASSRSVGKYTGELFF. The CDR3, as DNA: TGCGCCAGCAGCCGTTCCGTAGGGAAGTACACCGGGGAGCTGTTTTTT.

This clonotype has only a few counts. V usage is TRBV5-1 and J usage is TRBJ1-1; the match to TRBD1 covers 8 bases. CDR1 and CDR2 from the germline V gene are SGHRS and YFSETQ. The CDR3 sequence is 15 residues long. Unmatched junction bases numbered 8, after V lost 0 bases and J lost 7 bases. CDR3: CASSLANSGGSEAFF. CDR3 bases: TGCGCCAGCAGCTTGGCCAATTCAGGGGGCAGTGAAGCTTTCTTT. The whole variable domain, remainder taken from reference TRBV5-1 and TRBJ1-1, is KAGVTQTPRYLIKTRGQQVTLSCSPISGHRSVSWYQQTPGQGLQFLFEYFSETQRNKGNFPGRFSGRQFSNSRSEMNVSTLELGDSALYLCASSLANSGGSEAFFGQGTRLTVV.